These T cell receptor beta chains were read from a single sample in a study of T cells in Graves' hyperthyroidism and ophthalmopathy. TCRdb recomputed calls from the multiplex PCR reads with MiXCR, one row per CDR3 protein. The sample lists approximately 720,000 distinct CDR3 sequences, roughly a sixth seen once, with 16% in the top ten. Sequenced: blood. These receptors all stem from a woman aged 50 to 65 with Graves' hyperthyroidism that later progressed to Graves' ophthalmopathy. Each CDR3 is given with its conserved first and last residue. Fields, in order: D gene, clone size, J gene, V gene, CDR3 DNA, CDR3 protein. The D gene is left open where the match is weak. Clone size is given for some rows only: seen once, a few or many times, or a class if the clone is expanded.

NA | many | TRBJ2-2 | TRBV2 | TGTGCCAGCAGTGAAGTGGAAACCGGGGAGCTGTTTTTT | CASSEVETGELFF
NA | few | TRBJ1-3 | TRBV12-3/TRBV12-4 | TGTGCCAGCCAACTTCACATCTCTGGAAACACCATATATTTT | CASQLHISGNTIYF
TRBD1 | NA | TRBJ1-5 | TRBV12-3/TRBV12-4 | TGTGCCAGCAGTTCGGGACAGGGGGGGAATCAGCCCCAGCATTTT | CASSSGQGGNQPQHF
TRBD1 | NA | TRBJ2-5 | TRBV18 | TGTGCCAGCTCACCAACGTACGACAGGGGGGAGACCCAGTACTTC | CASSPTYDRGETQYF
TRBD2 | NA | TRBJ2-7 | TRBV5-1 | TGCGCCAGCTCGACTAGCGGGGGGGTCTACGAGCAGTACTTC | CASSTSGGVYEQYF
NA | many | TRBJ1-1 | TRBV5-1 | TGCGCCAGCCCCCTCGACACTGAAGCTTTCTTT | CASPLDTEAFF
TRBD1 | few | TRBJ1-2 | TRBV3-1 | TGTGCCAGCAGCCGACAGGGGTCTGCCGTCTATGGCTACACCTTC | CASSRQGSAVYGYTF
NA | many | TRBJ1-2 | TRBV2 | TGTGCCAGCAGTGACAGGACAGCGAACTATGGCTACACCTTC | CASSDRTANYGYTF
NA | NA | TRBJ2-2 | TRBV7-2 | TGTGCCAGCAGCTTAGTAGGTCCTCGGGTTACCGGGGAGCTGTTTTTT | CASSLVGPRVTGELFF
NA | many | TRBJ2-3 | TRBV7-3 | TGTGCCAGCAGCCTGACCCCCGGGACAGATACGCAGTATTTT | CASSLTPGTDTQYF
NA | few | TRBJ2-1 | TRBV3-1 | TGTGCCAGCAGCCAAGGTTGGATTTCCTACAATGAGCAGTTCTTC | CASSQGWISYNEQFF
NA | few | TRBJ2-5 | TRBV12-3/TRBV12-4 | TGTGCCAGCAGTTTTGCGGGGGCAGGTCGAGAGACCCAGTACTTC | CASSFAGAGRETQYF
TRBD1 | many | TRBJ2-7 | TRBV12-3/TRBV12-4 | TGTGCCAGCAGTTACCTGACAGGGTACTACGAGCAGTACTTC | CASSYLTGYYEQYF
NA | few | TRBJ2-7 | TRBV2 | TGTGCCAGCAGTGACGGGACTGCCGAGCAGTACTTC | CASSDGTAEQYF
NA | few | TRBJ1-2 | TRBV19 | TGTGCCAGTAGTGGAATCTATGGCTACACCTTC | CASSGIYGYTF
NA | many | TRBJ1-6 | TRBV6-6 | TGTGCCAGCAGTTACTCGGGTGTCGCCTATAATTCACCCCTCCACTTT | CASSYSGVAYNSPLHF
NA | many | TRBJ2-7 | TRBV6-1 | TGTGCCAGCAGTGAAATTCAGCTGGGGGAGCAGTACTTC | CASSEIQLGEQYF
NA | NA | TRBJ2-5 | TRBV12-3/TRBV12-4 | TGTGCCAGCAGTTTCGTGGGACAAGAGACCCAGTACTTC | CASSFVGQETQYF
TRBD1 | few | TRBJ2-1 | TRBV5-1 | TGCGCCAGCAGCTCACAGGGGGCAGGGGACAATGAGCAGTTCTTC | CASSSQGAGDNEQFF
NA | few | TRBJ2-1 | TRBV6-1 | TGTGCCAGCGATAAGGGGAGTTACAATGAGCAGTTCTTC | CASDKGSYNEQFF
TRBD1 | NA | TRBJ1-6 | TRBV7-9 | TGTGCCAGCAGCAGGGACAGGGCCTCAGGTTCACCCCTCCACTTT | CASSRDRASGSPLHF
NA | NA | TRBJ2-2 | TRBV9 | TGTGCCAGCGGCGACAGCTCGAACACCGGGGAGCTGTTTTTT | CASGDSSNTGELFF
TRBD1 | NA | TRBJ1-1 | TRBV6-2/TRBV6-3 | TGTGCCAGCAGTTACTTACAGGGGGCGGAGGCTTTCTTT | CASSYLQGAEAFF
TRBD1 | many | TRBJ2-7 | TRBV7-8 | TGTGCCAGCAGGTTAACCGGGACAGGCCCCTACGAGCAGTACTTC | CASRLTGTGPYEQYF
NA | NA | TRBJ2-7 | TRBV5-1 | TGTGCCAGCAGCTCCACTGGCGGACCCTACGAGCAGTACTTC | CASSSTGGPYEQYF
NA | NA | TRBJ2-5 | TRBV2 | TGTGCCAGCAGCGCCAACCGGTCAGGAAAAGAGACCCAGTACTTC | CASSANRSGKETQYF